These T cell receptor beta chains were read from a single sample in a study of blood T cells in healthy people across ages. TCRdb analysed the 5' RACE reads with MiXCR anew, one entry per CDR3 protein. Of almost 800,000 distinct CDR3 sequences in the sample, roughly 64% were seen once. Sequencing was done on a sample of blood. The receptors derive from a man younger than 45 in good health. Both conserved end residues are part of each CDR3. D genes are given only for firm matches. Clone size is stated in some rows and not others, as once, few, many or a class when expanded.

J gene	CDR3 length	V gene	clone size	D gene	CDR3 DNA	CDR3 protein
TRBJ2-7	15	TRBV30	-	-	TGTGCCTGGAGTGTTTCCAGGGAGATTTCCTACGAGCAGTACTTC	CAWSVSREISYEQYF
TRBJ2-7	15	TRBV28	-	-	TGTGCCAGCAGTCTTAGTGGGCTAGGGGGCTACGAGCAGTACTTC	CASSLSGLGGYEQYF
TRBJ2-2	16	TRBV6-5	-	TRBD1	TGTGCCAGCAGGAGAGGACAGGGGCTGAACACCGGGGAGCTGTTTTTT	CASRRGQGLNTGELFF
TRBJ2-7	14	TRBV7-7	few	-	TGTGCTAGCAGCTACGCACTAGATAGGGGCGAGCAGTACTTC	CASSYALDRGEQYF
TRBJ2-5	18	TRBV20-1	-	TRBD2	TGCAGTGCTCAACTCTATCGGACTAGCGGGAACTACCAAGAGACCCAGTACTTC	CSAQLYRTSGNYQETQYF
TRBJ2-1	15	TRBV20-1	-	TRBD2	TGCAGTGCTAGAGATCCGCGGGGAGGGTACAATGAGCAGTTCTTC	CSARDPRGGYNEQFF
TRBJ2-2	18	TRBV9	-	TRBD2	TGTGCCAGCAGCACCCCATGGGAGGGTAGCCCTACCACCGGGGAGCTGTTTTTT	CASSTPWEGSPTTGELFF
TRBJ2-5	14	TRBV6-2/TRBV6-3	-	-	TGTGCCAGCAAGATCGGAGGGATTGAAGAGACCCAGTACTTC	CASKIGGIEETQYF
TRBJ2-1	18	TRBV4-3	-	TRBD2	TGCGCCAGCAGCCATCTACCACTACTAGCGGGAGCCCGGAATGAGCAGTTCTTC	CASSHLPLLAGARNEQFF
TRBJ2-7	13	TRBV20-1	-	-	TGCAGTGCTACGGGGGAGAAAAACAATGAGCAGTACTTC	CSATGEKNNEQYF
TRBJ2-5	16	TRBV20-1	-	-	TGCAGTGCGATAAGGGGCTTAGGGGGATCTCAAGAGACCCAGTACTTC	CSAIRGLGGSQETQYF
TRBJ2-7	13	TRBV10-3	few	-	TGTGCCATCAGTGAATGGCAAAACTACGAGCAGTACTTC	CAISEWQNYEQYF
TRBJ2-7	14	TRBV28	-	TRBD1	TGTGCCAGCAGGACGACAGGGTGGGCCTACGAGCAGTACTTC	CASRTTGWAYEQYF
TRBJ2-5	19	TRBV20-1	-	TRBD2	TGCAGTGCTAGAGATCTAAAAGCTCCCGGACTAGCGGGAATAGAGACCCAGTACTTC	CSARDLKAPGLAGIETQYF
TRBJ1-1	12	TRBV7-9	-	TRBD1	TGTGCCAGCAGCCCCGGACAGGGTGAAGCTTTCTTT	CASSPGQGEAFF
TRBJ2-1	15	TRBV6-2/TRBV6-3	few	TRBD2	TGTGCCAGCAGTCAGCTAGCGGGAGAATTCAATGAGCAGTTCTTC	CASSQLAGEFNEQFF
TRBJ2-7	15	TRBV4-2	-	-	TGTGCCAGCAGCCCTCAAATCTTTCCGAGCTACGAGCAGTACTTC	CASSPQIFPSYEQYF